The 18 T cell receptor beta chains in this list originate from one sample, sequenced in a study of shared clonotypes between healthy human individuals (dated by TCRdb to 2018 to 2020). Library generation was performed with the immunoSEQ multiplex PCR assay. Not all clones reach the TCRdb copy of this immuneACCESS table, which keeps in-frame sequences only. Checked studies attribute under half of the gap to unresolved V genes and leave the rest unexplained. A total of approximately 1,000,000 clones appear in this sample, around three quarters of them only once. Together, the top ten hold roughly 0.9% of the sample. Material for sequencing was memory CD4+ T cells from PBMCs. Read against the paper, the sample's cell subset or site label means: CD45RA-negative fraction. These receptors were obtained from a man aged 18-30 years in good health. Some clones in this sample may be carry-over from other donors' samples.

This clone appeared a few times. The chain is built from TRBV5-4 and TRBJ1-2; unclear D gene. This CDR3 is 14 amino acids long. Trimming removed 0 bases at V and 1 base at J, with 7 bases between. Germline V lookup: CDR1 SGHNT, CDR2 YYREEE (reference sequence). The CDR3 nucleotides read TGTGCCAGCAGCTTGGATCGGTTTAACTATGGCTACACCTTC. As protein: CASSLDRFNYGYTF.

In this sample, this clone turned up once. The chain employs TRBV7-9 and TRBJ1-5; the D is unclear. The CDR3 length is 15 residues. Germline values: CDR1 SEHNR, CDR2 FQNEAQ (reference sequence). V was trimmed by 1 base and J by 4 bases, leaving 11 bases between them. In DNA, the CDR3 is TGTGCCAGCAGCTTAGGAGGGCCTAGAAATCAGCCCCAGCATTTT. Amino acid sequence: CASSLGGPRNQPQHF.

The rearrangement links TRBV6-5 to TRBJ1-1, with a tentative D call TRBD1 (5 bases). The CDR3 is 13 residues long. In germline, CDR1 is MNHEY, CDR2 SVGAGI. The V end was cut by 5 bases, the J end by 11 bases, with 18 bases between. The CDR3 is CASSDTGSRRAFF. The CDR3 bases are TGTGCCAGCAGTGACACAGGCTCTCGTCGGGCTTTCTTT.

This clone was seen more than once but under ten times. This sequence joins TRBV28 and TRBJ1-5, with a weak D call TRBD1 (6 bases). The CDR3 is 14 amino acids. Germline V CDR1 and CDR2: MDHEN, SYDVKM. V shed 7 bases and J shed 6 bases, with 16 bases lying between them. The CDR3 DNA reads TGTGCCAGCATGCCCCACCCGGGGGCTCAGCCCCAGCATTTT. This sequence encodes CASMPHPGAQPQHF.

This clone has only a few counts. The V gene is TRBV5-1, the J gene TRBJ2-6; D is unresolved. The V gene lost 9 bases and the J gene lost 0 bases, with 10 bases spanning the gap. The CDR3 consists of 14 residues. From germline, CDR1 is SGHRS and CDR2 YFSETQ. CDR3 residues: CATRISSGANVLTF. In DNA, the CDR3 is TGCGCCACCAGAATAAGCTCTGGGGCCAACGTCCTGACTTTC.

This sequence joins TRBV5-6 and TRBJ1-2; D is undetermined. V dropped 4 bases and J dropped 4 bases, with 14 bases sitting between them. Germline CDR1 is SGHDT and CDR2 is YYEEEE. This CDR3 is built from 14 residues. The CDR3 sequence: CASSPREGSYGYTF. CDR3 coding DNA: TGTGCCAGCAGCCCCCGTGAGGGAAGCTATGGCTACACCTTC.

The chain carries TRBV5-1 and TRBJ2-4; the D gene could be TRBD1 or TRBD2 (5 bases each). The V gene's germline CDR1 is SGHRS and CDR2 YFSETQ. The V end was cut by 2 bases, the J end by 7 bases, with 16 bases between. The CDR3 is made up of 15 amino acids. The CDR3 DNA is TGCGCCAGCAGCTTTTTGCCGACTAAGGGGAACATTCAGTACTTC. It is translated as CASSFLPTKGNIQYF.

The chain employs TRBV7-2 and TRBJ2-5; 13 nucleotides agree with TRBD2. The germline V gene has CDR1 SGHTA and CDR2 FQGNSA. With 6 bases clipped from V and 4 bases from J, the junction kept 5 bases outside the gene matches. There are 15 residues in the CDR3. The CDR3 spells CASRGTSGNIETQYF. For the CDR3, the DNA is TGTGCCAGCAGGGGGACTAGCGGGAATATAGAGACCCAGTACTTC.

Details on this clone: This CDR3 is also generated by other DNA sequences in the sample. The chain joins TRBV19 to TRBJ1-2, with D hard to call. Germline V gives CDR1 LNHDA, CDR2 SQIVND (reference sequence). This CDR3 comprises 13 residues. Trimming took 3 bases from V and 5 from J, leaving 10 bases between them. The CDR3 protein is CASSIWPVYGYTF. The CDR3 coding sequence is TGTGCCAGTAGTATTTGGCCGGTTTATGGCTACACCTTC.

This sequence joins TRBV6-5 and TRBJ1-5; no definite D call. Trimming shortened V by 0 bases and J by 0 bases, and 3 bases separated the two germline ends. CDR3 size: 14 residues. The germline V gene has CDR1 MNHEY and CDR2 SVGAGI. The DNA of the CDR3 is TGTGCCAGCAGTTACTCGAATAGCAATCAGCCCCAGCATTTT. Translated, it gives CASSYSNSNQPQHF.

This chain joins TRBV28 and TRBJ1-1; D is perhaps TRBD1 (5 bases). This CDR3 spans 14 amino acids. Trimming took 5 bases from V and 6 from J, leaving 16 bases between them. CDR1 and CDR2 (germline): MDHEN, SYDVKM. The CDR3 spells CASSPIMGGAEAFF. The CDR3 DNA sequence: TGTGCCAGCAGTCCGATTATGGGGGGAGCTGAAGCTTTCTTT. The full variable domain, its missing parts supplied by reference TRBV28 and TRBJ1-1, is DVKVTQSSRYLVKRTGEKVFLECVQDMDHENMFWYRQDPGLGLRLIYFSYDVKMKEKGDIPEGYSVSREKKERFSLILESASTNQTSMYLCASSPIMGGAEAFFGQGTRLTVV.

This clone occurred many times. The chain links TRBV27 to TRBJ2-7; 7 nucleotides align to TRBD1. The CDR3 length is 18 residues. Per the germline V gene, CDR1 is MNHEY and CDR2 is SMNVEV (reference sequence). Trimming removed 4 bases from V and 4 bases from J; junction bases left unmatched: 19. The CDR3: CASSSTGTAQIPIYEQYF. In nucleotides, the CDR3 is TGTGCCAGCAGTTCGACCGGGACAGCCCAAATCCCCATATACGAGCAGTACTTC.

The DNA for the CDR3 is TGTGCCACCAGCAGACCCGCGGGAAAGCAGTACTTC. This translates into CATSRPAGKQYF. The chain has TRBV15 and TRBJ2-7; the D gene is possibly TRBD2 (6 bases). Germline lookup yields CDR1 LNHNV and CDR2 YYDKDF (reference sequence). V lost 2 bases, J lost 8 bases, and 10 bases lay in between. The CDR3 has 12 residues.

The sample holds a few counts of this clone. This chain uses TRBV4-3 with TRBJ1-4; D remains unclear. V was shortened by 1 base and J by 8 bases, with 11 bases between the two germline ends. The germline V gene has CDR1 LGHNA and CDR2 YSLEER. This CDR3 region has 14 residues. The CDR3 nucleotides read TGCGCCAGCAGCCAAGTCGGACGGGGAGAAAAACTGTTTTTT. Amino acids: CASSQVGRGEKLFF.

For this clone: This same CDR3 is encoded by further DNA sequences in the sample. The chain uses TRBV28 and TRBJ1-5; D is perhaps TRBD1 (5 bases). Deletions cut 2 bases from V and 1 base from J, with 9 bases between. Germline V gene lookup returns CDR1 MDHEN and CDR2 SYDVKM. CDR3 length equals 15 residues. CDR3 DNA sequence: TGTGCCAGCAGTTTAGGGGGATCAAGCAATCAGCCCCAGCATTTT. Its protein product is CASSLGGSSNQPQHF.

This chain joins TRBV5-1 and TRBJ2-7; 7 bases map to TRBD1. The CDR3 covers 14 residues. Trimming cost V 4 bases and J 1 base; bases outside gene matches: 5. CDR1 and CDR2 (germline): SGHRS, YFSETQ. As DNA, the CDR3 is TGCGCCAGCAGCCAAATGGGACAGTCCTACGAGCAGTACTTC. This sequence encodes CASSQMGQSYEQYF.

CDR3 bases: TGCGCCAGCGGACAGTCCACAGATACGCAGTATTTT. This translates into CASGQSTDTQYF. This chain connects TRBV10-1 to TRBJ2-3; tentatively, D is TRBD1 (6 bases). This CDR3 is 12 amino acids long. CDR1 and CDR2 (germline): WNHNN, SYGVQD (reference sequence). Trimming shortened V by 8 bases and J by 2 bases, and 8 bases separated the two germline ends.

The chain's CDR3 is CASSSAPRGPSGNTIYF. The CDR3 DNA reads TGCGCCAGCAGCTCTGCCCCGCGGGGCCCCTCTGGAAACACCATATATTTT. The J gene is TRBJ1-3, the V gene TRBV5-1; maybe TRBD1 (5 bases). The CDR3 spans 17 residues. Germline loops: CDR1 SGHRS, CDR2 YFSETQ. V gave up 3 bases and J gave up 0 bases, with 16 bases separating them.